This T cell receptor (beta chain) appears in the sequencing data of a study of vaccination and CD4 T cells after COVID-19. Across the study: Post-vaccine sampling followed dose two by a median about 70 days (range 14 to 241).

Scientists ran DNA taken from cultured CD4+ T cells through the Oncomine TCR Beta short-read assay for sequencing. Using its own MiXCR run on the PCR reads, TCRdb lists one record per CDR3 protein. Here the sample spans over 8,500 distinct CDR3 sequences, around 20% being singletons. By frequency in the sample, this clonotype is medium-sized. Its antigen is not known. Study-wide findings and caveats: The appearance of a median roughly 90% of reactive clones in convalescent patients occurred only post-vaccination.

The treatment denotes: roughly 11-day PBMC culture with coronavirus spike peptide pools or control peptides (ViraFEST assay). The sequencing here drew on CD4+ T cells from blood, cultured in vitro, taken after SARS-CoV-2 vaccination. The sequence came from a human donor who had recovered from COVID-19.

CDR3 amino acids: CASSIDTPGRGDEQYF. CDR3 sequence (DNA): TGTGCCAGTAGTATAGATACCCCTGGAAGAGGCGACGAGCAGTACTTC. The chain combines TRBV19 with TRBJ2-7; D is undetermined. Germline CDR1 reads LNHDA; CDR2 reads SQIVND (reference sequence). Deletions cut 0 bases from V and 5 bases from J, with 17 bases between. This CDR3 has 16 amino acids.